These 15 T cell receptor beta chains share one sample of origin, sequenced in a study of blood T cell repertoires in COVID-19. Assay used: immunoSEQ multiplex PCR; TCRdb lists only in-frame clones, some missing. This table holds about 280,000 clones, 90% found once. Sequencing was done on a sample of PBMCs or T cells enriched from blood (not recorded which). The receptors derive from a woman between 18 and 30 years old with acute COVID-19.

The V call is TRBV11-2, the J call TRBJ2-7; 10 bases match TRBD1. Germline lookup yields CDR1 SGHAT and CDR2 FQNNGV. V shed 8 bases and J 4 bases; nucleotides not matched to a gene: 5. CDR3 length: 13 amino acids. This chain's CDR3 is CASRDRGVYEQYF. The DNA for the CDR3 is TGTGCCAGCCGGGACAGGGGTGTGTACGAGCAGTACTTC.

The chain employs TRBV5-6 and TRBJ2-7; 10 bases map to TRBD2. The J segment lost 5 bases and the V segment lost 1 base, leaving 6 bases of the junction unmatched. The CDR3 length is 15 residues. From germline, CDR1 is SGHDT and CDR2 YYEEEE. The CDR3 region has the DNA TGTGCCAGCAGCTTGTTTAGCGGGAGGTCCAACGAGCAGTACTTC. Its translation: CASSLFSGRSNEQYF.

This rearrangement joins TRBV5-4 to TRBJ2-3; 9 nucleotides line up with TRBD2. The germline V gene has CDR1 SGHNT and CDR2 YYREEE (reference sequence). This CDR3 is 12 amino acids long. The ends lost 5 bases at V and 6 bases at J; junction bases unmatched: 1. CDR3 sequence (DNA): TGTGCCAGCAGGCGGGGGGGGGATACGCAGTATTTT. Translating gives CASRRGGDTQYF.

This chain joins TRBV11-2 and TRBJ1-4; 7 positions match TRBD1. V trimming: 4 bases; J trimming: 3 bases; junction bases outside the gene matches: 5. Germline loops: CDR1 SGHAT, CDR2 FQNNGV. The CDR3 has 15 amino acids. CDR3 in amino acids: CASSSRQGANEKLFF. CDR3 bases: TGTGCCAGCAGCTCCCGACAGGGTGCTAATGAAAAACTGTTTTTT.

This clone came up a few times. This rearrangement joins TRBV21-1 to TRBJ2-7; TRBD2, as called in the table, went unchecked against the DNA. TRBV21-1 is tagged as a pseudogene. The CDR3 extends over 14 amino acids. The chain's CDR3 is CASSKWGLAYEQYF. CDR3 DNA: TGTGCCAGCAGCAAATGGGGACTAGCGTACGAGCAGTACTTC.

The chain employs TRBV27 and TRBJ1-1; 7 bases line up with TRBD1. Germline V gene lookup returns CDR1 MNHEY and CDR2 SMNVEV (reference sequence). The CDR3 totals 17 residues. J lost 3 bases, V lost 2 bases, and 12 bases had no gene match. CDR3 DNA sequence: TGTGCCAGCAGTTTAATTCCCCCCGGACAGGTGTACACTGAAGCTTTCTTT. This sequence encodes CASSLIPPGQVYTEAFF.

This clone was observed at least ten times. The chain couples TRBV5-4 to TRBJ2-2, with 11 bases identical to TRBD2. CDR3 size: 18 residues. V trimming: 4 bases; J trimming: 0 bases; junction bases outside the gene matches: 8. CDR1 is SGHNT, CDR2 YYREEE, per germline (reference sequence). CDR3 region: CASSPAASGRSNTGELFF. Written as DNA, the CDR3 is TGTGCCAGCAGCCCCGCGGCTAGCGGGAGGTCGAACACCGGGGAGCTGTTTTTT.

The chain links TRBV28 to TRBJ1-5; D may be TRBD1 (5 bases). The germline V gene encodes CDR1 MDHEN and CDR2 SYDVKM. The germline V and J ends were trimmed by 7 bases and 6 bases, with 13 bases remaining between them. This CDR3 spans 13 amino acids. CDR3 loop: CASIQVLGQPQHF. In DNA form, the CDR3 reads TGTGCCAGCATACAGGTTCTCGGTCAGCCCCAGCATTTT.

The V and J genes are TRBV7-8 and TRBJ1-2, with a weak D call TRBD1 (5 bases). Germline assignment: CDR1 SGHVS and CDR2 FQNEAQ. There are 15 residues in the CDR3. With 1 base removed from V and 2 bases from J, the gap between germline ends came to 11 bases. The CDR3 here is CASSLVPGGNYGYTF. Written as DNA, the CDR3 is TGTGCCAGCAGCTTAGTTCCCGGGGGAAACTATGGCTACACCTTC.

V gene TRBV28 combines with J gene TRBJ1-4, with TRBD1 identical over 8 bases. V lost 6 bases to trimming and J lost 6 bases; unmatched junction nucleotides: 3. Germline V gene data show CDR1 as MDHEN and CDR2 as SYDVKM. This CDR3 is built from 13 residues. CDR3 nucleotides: TGTGCCAGCAGGGAACAGGGGGATGAAAAACTGTTTTTT. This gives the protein CASREQGDEKLFF.

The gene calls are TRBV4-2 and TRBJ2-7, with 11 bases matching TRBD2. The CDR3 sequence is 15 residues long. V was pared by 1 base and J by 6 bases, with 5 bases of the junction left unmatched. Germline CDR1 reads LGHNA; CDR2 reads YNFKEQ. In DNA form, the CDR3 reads TGTGCCAGCAGCCAAGTAGGCCTAGCGGGGGGCGAGCAGTACTTC. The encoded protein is CASSQVGLAGGEQYF.

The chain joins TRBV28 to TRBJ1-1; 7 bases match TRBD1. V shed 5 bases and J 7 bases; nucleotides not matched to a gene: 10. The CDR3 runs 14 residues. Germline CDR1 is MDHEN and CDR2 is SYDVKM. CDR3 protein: CASSASRGLGEAFF. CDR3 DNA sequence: TGTGCCAGCAGTGCCTCAAGGGGGCTTGGTGAAGCTTTCTTT.

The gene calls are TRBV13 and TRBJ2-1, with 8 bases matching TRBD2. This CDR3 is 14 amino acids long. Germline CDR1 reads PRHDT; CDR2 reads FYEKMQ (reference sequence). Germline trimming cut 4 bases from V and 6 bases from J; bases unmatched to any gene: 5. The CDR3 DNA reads TGTGCCAGCAGCTCCCCCCTAGCGGGCAATGAGCAGTTCTTC. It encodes CASSSPLAGNEQFF.

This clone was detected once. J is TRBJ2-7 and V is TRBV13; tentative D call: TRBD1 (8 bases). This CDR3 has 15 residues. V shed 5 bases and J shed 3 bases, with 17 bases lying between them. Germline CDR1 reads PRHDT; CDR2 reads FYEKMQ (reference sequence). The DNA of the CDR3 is TGTGCCAGCAGCCCCGGACAGGGAGGGGGCTACGAGCAGTACTTC. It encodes CASSPGQGGGYEQYF.

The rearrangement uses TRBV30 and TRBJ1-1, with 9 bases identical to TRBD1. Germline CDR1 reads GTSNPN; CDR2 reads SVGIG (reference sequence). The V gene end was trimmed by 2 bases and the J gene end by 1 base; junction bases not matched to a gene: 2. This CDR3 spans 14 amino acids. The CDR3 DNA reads TGTGCCTGGAGTAGACAGGGGGAGAACACTGAAGCTTTCTTT. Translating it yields CAWSRQGENTEAFF.